The 17 T cell receptor beta chains reported below all come from one sample, sequenced in a study of cytomegalovirus exposure and HLA in healthy donors. It was with 60 Vbeta and 13 Jbeta primers that the PCR ran. Produced via immunoSEQ multiplex PCR; TCRdb's table is partial and in-frame only. Of around 190,000 clones in the sample, 81% were seen once. Sample: PBMCs. These TCRs come from a man aged 40-49 years in good health and CMV-seropositive.

This clone was recorded only once. The CDR3 DNA sequence: TGTGCCAGCAGTTACAGGGGGAGTGTTTACGAGCAGTACTTC. The encoded protein is CASSYRGSVYEQYF. The chain recombines TRBV6-5 with TRBJ2-7; tentatively, D is TRBD1 (6 bases). The CDR3 totals 14 residues. V lost 2 bases and J 4 bases, leaving 12 bases between the germline ends. CDR1 is MNHEY and CDR2 is SVGAGI in the germline V gene.

This chain uses TRBV11-2 with TRBJ2-5; maybe TRBD2 (6 bases). CDR3 length: 14 residues. Trimming took off 1 base at V and 4 bases at J, with 10 bases between the two ends. Germline assignment: CDR1 SGHAT and CDR2 FQNNGV. CDR3 residues: CASSLGGVAETQYF. The DNA of the CDR3 is TGTGCCAGCAGCTTAGGGGGGGTCGCAGAGACCCAGTACTTC.

In nucleotides, the CDR3 is TGTGCCAGCAGGAAGGGGGCGAGTTCAACGAACACCGGGGAGCTGTTTTTT. The encoded protein is CASRKGASSTNTGELFF. The chain recombines TRBV28 with TRBJ2-2; 7 bases fit TRBD1. The CDR3 is 17 residues long. Germline V gene data show CDR1 as MDHEN and CDR2 as SYDVKM. After removal of 6 bases from V and 0 bases from J, the junction contained 10 bases not matched to a gene.

The CDR3 bases are TGTGCCAGCAGCTTAGCCGGGGGGGCAGGGGAGCAGTACTTC. It encodes CASSLAGGAGEQYF. The chain couples TRBV7-9 to TRBJ2-7; 8 bases line up with TRBD2. J was trimmed by 7 bases and V by 0 bases; bases with no gene match: 5. Germline CDR1 and CDR2: SEHNR and FQNEAQ (reference sequence). The CDR3 is 14 residues long.

V and J are TRBV5-1 and TRBJ2-6; D is possibly TRBD1 (6 bases). This CDR3 comprises 15 residues. The V end was cut by 4 bases, the J end by 1 base, with 9 bases between. The germline V gene has CDR1 SGHRS and CDR2 YFSETQ. CDR3 DNA: TGCGCCAGCAGCAGCACAGGGTCTGGGGCCAACGTCCTGACTTTC. This encodes CASSSTGSGANVLTF.

CDR3 nucleotides: TGTGCCAGCAGGGGATTGAAGGGAGCTTTTAGCTCCTATAATTCACCCCTCCACTTT. The encoded protein is CASRGLKGAFSSYNSPLHF. The chain uses TRBV11-2 and TRBJ1-6; D call uncertain. With 6 bases removed from V and 0 bases from J, the gap between germline ends came to 21 bases. CDR3 length: 19 residues. CDR1 and CDR2 (germline): SGHAT, FQNNGV.

In this sample, this clone turned up a few times. The chain recombines TRBV18 with TRBJ2-5; D is perhaps TRBD1 (6 bases). With 4 bases removed from V and 5 bases from J, the gap between germline ends came to 8 bases. There are 12 residues in the CDR3. Germline CDR1 reads KGHSH; CDR2 reads LQKENI. CDR3 residues: CASSLTGETQYF. For the CDR3, the DNA is TGTGCCAGCTCACTCACAGGGGAGACCCAGTACTTC.

The rearrangement uses TRBV28 and TRBJ1-1; D is perhaps TRBD1 (5 bases). Germline V gene data show CDR1 as MDHEN and CDR2 as SYDVKM. The CDR3 length is 14 residues. Trimming pared 5 bases from V and 4 bases from J, leaving 14 bases between. The CDR3, as DNA: TGTGCCAGCAGTCTCCCAGGGAGGGGCACTGAAGCTTTCTTT. Translating it yields CASSLPGRGTEAFF.

V gene TRBV7-9 combines with J gene TRBJ2-7; 9 bases agree with TRBD1. The germline gives CDR1 SEHNR, CDR2 FQNEAQ (reference sequence). This CDR3 region has 15 residues. Unmatched junction bases numbered 6, after V lost 2 bases and J lost 4 bases. As DNA, the CDR3 is TGTGCCAGCAGCTTACGGACAGGGGATAGGTACGAGCAGTACTTC. It codes for CASSLRTGDRYEQYF.

A word on this clone: The junction differs from germline at one of its ends, possibly a read error. The chain couples TRBV19 to TRBJ2-5; a possible D gene is TRBD1 (6 bases). The CDR3 consists of 15 residues. CDR1 and CDR2 (germline): LNHDA, SQIVND (reference sequence). CDR3 DNA sequence: TGTGCCAGTGGTATAGGGCAGGGGATGCGAGAGACCCAGTACTTC. This encodes CASGIGQGMRETQYF.

The chain's CDR3 is CASRDRVNYGYTF. The DNA for the CDR3 is TGTGCCAGCAGGGACAGGGTCAACTATGGCTACACCTTC. The rearrangement links TRBV28 to TRBJ1-2; 8 bases map to TRBD1. J gave up 2 bases and V 6 bases, and 2 bases lay outside the gene matches. CDR1 is MDHEN, CDR2 SYDVKM, per germline. This CDR3 has 13 residues.

The rearrangement links TRBV27 to TRBJ1-2; 7 nucleotides match TRBD1. The CDR3 runs 14 residues. Trimming cost V 6 bases and J 1 base; bases outside gene matches: 5. Germline CDR1 MNHEY, CDR2 SMNVEV (reference sequence). CDR3 loop: CASRPGTVNYGYTF. The CDR3 DNA reads TGTGCCAGCAGACCCGGGACAGTTAACTATGGCTACACCTTC.

This clone was seen just once. This chain uses TRBV9 with TRBJ2-5, with TRBD2 matching 9 bases. The ends lost 0 bases at V and 1 base at J; junction bases unmatched: 19. The germline CDR1 and CDR2 sequences are SGDLS and YYNGEE. This CDR3 comprises 21 residues. The DNA for the CDR3 is TGTGCCAGCAGCGTAGGTCCATCCGTCCGTTTTAGCGGGGGAGTCCAAGAGACCCAGTACTTC. It yields the protein CASSVGPSVRFSGGVQETQYF.

J is TRBJ2-2 and V is TRBV9; TRBD2 might be the D (7 bases). Per the germline V gene, CDR1 is SGDLS and CDR2 is YYNGEE. The CDR3 is 17 residues long. V lost 0 bases, J lost 4 bases, and 16 bases lay in between. The CDR3 is CASSVGGGGRPTGELFF. The CDR3 coding sequence is TGTGCCAGCAGCGTAGGAGGGGGAGGGCGGCCCACCGGGGAGCTGTTTTTT.

This clone was observed a handful of times. The chain carries TRBV2 and TRBJ2-7; D is undetermined. Trimming took off 6 bases at V and 3 bases at J, with 6 bases between the two ends. CDR1 and CDR2 (germline): SNHLY, FYNNEI. The CDR3 covers 11 residues. This chain's CDR3 is CASSEIYEQYF. Here the CDR3 DNA reads TGTGCCAGCAGCGAGATCTACGAGCAGTACTTC.

This clone was seen only a few times. The rearrangement joins TRBV2 to TRBJ1-1; 7 nucleotides match TRBD1. The J segment lost 3 bases and the V segment lost 2 bases, leaving 6 bases of the junction unmatched. The CDR3 runs to 15 residues. The germline CDR1 and CDR2 sequences are SNHLY and FYNNEI. CDR3 nucleotide sequence: TGTGCCAGCAGTGAAAAATACAGGGGAGACACTGAAGCTTTCTTT. It yields the protein CASSEKYRGDTEAFF.

The rearrangement joins TRBV18 to TRBJ2-7; D call uncertain. V lost 2 bases to trimming and J lost 6 bases, with 11 bases between them. The germline V gene encodes CDR1 KGHSH and CDR2 LQKENI. The CDR3 sequence is 13 residues long. This CDR3 reads CASSPSQVREQYF. The CDR3 region has the DNA TGTGCCAGCTCACCAAGCCAGGTCCGCGAGCAGTACTTC. Full variable domain (outside the CDR3, taken from reference TRBV18 and TRBJ2-7): NAGVMQNPRHLVRRRGQEARLRCSPMKGHSHVYWYRQLPEEGLKFMVYLQKENIIDESGMPKERFSAEFPKEGPSILRIQQVVRGDSAAYFCASSPSQVREQYFGPGTRLTVT.